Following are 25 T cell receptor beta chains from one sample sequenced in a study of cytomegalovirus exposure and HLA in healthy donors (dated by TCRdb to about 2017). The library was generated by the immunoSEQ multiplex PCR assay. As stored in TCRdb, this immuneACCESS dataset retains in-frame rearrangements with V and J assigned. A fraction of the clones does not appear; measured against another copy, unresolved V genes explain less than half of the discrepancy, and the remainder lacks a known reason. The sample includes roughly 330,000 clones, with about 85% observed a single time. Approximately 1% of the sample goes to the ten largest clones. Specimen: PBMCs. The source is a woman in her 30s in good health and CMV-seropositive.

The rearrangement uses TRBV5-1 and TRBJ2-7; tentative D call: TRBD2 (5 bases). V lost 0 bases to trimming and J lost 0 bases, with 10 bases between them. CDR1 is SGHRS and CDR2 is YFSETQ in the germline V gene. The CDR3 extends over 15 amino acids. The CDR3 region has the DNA TGCGCCAGCAGCTTGGGAGACACTAGCTCCTACGAGCAGTACTTC. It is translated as CASSLGDTSSYEQYF.

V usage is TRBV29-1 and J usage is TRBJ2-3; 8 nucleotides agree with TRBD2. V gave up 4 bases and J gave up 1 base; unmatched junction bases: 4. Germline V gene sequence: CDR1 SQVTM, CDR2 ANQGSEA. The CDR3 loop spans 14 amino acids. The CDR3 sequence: CSVVGREGTDTQYF. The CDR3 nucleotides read TGCAGCGTTGTGGGGCGGGAGGGCACAGATACGCAGTATTTT.

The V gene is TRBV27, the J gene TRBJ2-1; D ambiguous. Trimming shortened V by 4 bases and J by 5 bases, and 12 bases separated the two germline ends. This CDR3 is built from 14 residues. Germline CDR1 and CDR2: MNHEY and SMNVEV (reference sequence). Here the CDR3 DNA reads TGTGCCAGCAGTTACCTACATGCAAACAATGAGCAGTTCTTC. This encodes CASSYLHANNEQFF.

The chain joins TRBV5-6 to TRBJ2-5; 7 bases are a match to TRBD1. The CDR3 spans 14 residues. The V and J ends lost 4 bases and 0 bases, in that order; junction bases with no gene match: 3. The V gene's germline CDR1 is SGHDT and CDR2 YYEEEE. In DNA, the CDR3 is TGTGCCAGCAGCCGGGGACAGTACCAAGAGACCCAGTACTTC. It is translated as CASSRGQYQETQYF.

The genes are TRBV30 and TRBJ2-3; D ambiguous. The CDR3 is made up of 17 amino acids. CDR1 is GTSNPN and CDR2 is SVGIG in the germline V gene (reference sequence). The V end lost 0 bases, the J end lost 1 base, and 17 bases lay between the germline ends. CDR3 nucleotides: TGTGCCTGGAGTGTACCTCTGGGTTTAACTGGCACAGATACGCAGTATTTT. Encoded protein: CAWSVPLGLTGTDTQYF.

The CDR3 sequence is CASSQQGYRQPQHF. CDR3 nucleotide sequence: TGTGCCAGCAGTCAACAGGGGTATCGTCAGCCCCAGCATTTT. The chain is built from TRBV28 and TRBJ1-5; 7 bases are shared with TRBD1. Losses at the gene ends were 5 bases for V and 6 bases for J; bases not matched to a gene: 7. The CDR3 has 14 residues. CDR1 is MDHEN, CDR2 SYDVKM, per germline.

CDR3 loop: CASSPPNQPQHF. Here the CDR3 DNA reads TGTGCCAGCAGTCCCCCAAATCAGCCCCAGCATTTT. V and J are TRBV28 and TRBJ1-5; D not certain. CDR3 length: 12 amino acids. V dropped 5 bases and J dropped 4 bases, with 6 bases sitting between them. Germline V lookup: CDR1 MDHEN, CDR2 SYDVKM.

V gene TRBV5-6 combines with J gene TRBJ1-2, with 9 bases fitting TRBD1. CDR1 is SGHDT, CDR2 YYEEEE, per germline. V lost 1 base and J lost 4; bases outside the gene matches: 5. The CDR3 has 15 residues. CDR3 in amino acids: CASSLNRGQSYGYTF. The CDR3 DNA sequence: TGTGCCAGCAGCTTGAACAGGGGGCAAAGCTATGGCTACACCTTC.

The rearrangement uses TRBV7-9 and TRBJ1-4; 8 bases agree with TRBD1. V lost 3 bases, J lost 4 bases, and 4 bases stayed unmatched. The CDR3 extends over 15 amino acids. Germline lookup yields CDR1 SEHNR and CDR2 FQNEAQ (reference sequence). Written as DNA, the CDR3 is TGTGCCAGCAGCTTGACAGGGGCTGTTAATGAAAAACTGTTTTTT. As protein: CASSLTGAVNEKLFF.

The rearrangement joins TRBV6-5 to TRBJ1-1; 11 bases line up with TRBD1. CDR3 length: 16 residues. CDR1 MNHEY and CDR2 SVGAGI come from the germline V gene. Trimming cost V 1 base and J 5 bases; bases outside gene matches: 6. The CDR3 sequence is CASSYWDRGSGTEAFF. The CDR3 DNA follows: TGTGCCAGCAGTTACTGGGACAGGGGGTCCGGAACTGAAGCTTTCTTT.

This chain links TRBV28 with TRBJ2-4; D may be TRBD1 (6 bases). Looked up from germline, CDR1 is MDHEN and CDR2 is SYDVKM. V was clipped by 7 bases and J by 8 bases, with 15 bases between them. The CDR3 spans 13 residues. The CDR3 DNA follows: TGTGCCAGCATCCGCTCACAGGGACACATTCAGTACTTC. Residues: CASIRSQGHIQYF.

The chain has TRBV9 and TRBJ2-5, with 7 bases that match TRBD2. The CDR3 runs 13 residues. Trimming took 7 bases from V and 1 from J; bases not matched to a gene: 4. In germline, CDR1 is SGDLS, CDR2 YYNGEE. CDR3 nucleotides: TGTGCCAGCGCCTCTAGCGGCCAAGAGACCCAGTACTTC. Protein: CASASSGQETQYF.

CDR3 sequence: CASRTGAKPQHF. The DNA of the CDR3 is TGTGCCAGCAGGACCGGAGCCAAACCCCAGCATTTT. The V call is TRBV19, the J call TRBJ1-5, with unresolved D. The CDR3 covers 12 residues. Germline V gives CDR1 LNHDA, CDR2 SQIVND (reference sequence). V lost 9 bases and J 10 bases, leaving 16 bases between the germline ends.

CDR3 loop: CASSLRFDTEAFF. The CDR3 DNA follows: TGTGCCAGCAGCTTAAGGTTCGACACTGAAGCTTTCTTT. The chain carries TRBV7-2 and TRBJ1-1; the D is unclear. CDR1 and CDR2 from the germline V gene are SGHTA and FQGNSA. The CDR3 totals 13 residues. V lost 2 bases, J lost 3 bases, and 7 bases lay in between. Complete variable domain (other parts from reference TRBV7-2 and TRBJ1-1): GAGVSQSPSNKVTEKGKDVELRCDPISGHTALYWYRQSLGQGLEFLIYFQGNSAPDKSGLPSDRFSAERTGGSVSTLTIQRTQQEDSAVYLCASSLRFDTEAFFGQGTRLTVV.

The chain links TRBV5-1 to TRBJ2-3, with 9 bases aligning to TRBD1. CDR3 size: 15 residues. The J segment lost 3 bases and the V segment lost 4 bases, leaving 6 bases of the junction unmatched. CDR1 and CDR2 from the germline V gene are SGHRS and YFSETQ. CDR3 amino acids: CASSKPGQGTDTQYF. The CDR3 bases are TGCGCCAGCAGCAAGCCGGGACAGGGAACAGATACGCAGTATTTT.

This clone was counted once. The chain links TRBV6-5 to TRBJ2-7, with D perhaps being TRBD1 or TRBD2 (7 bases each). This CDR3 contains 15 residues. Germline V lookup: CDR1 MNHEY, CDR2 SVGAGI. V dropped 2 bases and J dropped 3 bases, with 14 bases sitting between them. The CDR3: CASSYGEGAIYEQYF. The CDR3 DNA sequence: TGTGCCAGCAGTTACGGGGAGGGGGCAATCTACGAGCAGTACTTC.

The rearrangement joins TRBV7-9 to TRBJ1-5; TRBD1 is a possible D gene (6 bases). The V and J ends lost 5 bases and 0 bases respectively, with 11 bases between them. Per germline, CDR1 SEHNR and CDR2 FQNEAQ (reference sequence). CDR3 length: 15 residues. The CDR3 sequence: CASSPGGVSNQPQHF. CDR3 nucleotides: TGTGCCAGCAGCCCCGGGGGCGTTAGCAATCAGCCCCAGCATTTT.

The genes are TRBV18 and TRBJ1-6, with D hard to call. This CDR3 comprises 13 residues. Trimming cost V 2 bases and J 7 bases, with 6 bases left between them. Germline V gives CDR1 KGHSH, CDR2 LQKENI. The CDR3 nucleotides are TGTGCCAGCTCACCAGCAATAAATTCACCCCTCCACTTT. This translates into CASSPAINSPLHF.

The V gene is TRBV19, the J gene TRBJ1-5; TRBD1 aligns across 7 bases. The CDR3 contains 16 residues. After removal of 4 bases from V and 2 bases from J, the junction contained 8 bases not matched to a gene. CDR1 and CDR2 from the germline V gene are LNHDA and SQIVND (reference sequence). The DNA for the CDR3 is TGTGCCAGTAGTAGGTCCCCGACAGGGCGCAATCAGCCCCAGCATTTT. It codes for CASSRSPTGRNQPQHF.

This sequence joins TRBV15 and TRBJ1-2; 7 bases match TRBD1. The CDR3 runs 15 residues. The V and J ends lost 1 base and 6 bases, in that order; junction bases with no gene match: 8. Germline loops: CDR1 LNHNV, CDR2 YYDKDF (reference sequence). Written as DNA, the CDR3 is TGTGCCACCAGCAGAGGACAGGGAAACGTCAATGGCTACACCTTC. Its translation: CATSRGQGNVNGYTF.

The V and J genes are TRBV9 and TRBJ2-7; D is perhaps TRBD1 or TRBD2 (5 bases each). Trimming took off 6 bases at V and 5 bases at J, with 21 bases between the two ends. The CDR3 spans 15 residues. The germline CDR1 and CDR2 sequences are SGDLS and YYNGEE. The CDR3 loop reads CASTSGPAGVHEQYF. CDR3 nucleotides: TGTGCCAGCACCTCGGGACCCGCGGGCGTCCACGAGCAGTACTTC.

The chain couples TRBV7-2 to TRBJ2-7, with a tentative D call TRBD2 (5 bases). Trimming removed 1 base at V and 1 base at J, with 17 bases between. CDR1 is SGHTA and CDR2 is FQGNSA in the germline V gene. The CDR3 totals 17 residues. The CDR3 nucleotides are TGTGCCAGCAGCTTAGACAGACTATCGGGGTTGTCCTACGAGCAGTACTTC. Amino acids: CASSLDRLSGLSYEQYF. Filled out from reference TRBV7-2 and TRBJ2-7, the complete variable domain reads GAGVSQSPSNKVTEKGKDVELRCDPISGHTALYWYRQSLGQGLEFLIYFQGNSAPDKSGLPSDRFSAERTGGSVSTLTIQRTQQEDSAVYLCASSLDRLSGLSYEQYFGPGTRLTVT.

The CDR3 region is CASPGRSGNTIYF. The CDR3 nucleotides are TGTGCCAGTCCGGGACGCTCTGGAAACACCATATATTTT. The J gene is TRBJ1-3, the V gene TRBV6-1, with D tentatively TRBD1 (5 bases). This CDR3 is built from 13 residues. The V gene's germline CDR1 is MNHNS and CDR2 SASEGT. The V and J ends lost 9 bases and 0 bases respectively, with 9 bases between them.

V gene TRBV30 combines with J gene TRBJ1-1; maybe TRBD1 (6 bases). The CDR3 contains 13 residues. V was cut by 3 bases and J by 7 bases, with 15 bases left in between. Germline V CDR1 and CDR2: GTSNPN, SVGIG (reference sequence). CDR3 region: CAWRGGWGVEAFF. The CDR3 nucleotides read TGTGCCTGGAGAGGGGGATGGGGTGTTGAAGCTTTCTTT. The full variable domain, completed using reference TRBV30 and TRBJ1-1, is SQTIHQWPATLVQPVGSPLSLECTVEGTSNPNLYWYRQAAGRGLQLLFYSVGIGQISSEVPQNLSASRPQDRQFILSSKKLLLSDSGFYLCAWRGGWGVEAFFGQGTRLTVV.

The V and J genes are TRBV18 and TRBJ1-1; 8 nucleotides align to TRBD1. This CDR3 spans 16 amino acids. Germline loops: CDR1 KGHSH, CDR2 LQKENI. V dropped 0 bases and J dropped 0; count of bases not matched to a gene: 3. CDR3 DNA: TGTGCCAGCTCACCACCGGGACAGGCGATGAACACTGAAGCTTTCTTT. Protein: CASSPPGQAMNTEAFF.